This T cell receptor (beta chain) was sequenced during a study of T cell clones after liver transplantation. Assay used: immunoSEQ multiplex PCR; TCRdb lists only in-frame clones, some missing. The data show just over 60,000 clones, 71% seen once. Sequenced material: CD4+ T cells from blood, taken before liver transplant. This receptor was taken from a human donor who received a liver transplant.

CDR3 region: CASSPDRINTEAFF. The DNA for the CDR3 is TGCGCCAGCAGCCCGGACAGGATTAACACTGAAGCTTTCTTT. This rearrangement joins TRBV10-1 to TRBJ1-1; 7 bases are shared with TRBD1. The length of the CDR3 is 14 residues. V lost 6 bases to trimming and J lost 2 bases; unmatched junction nucleotides: 6. Germline loops: CDR1 WNHNN, CDR2 SYGVQD (reference sequence).